A single sample is the source of the 25 T cell receptor beta chains below, sequenced in a study of low-dose radiotherapy and immunotherapy resistance in tumors. First-strand cDNA relied on TRAV- and TRBV-specific primers spanning alpha and beta chains. The authors amplified TCRs for about 20 PCR cycles with a constant-region primer and a V-primer adapter. A single record per CDR3 protein comes from TCRdb applying MiXCR to the reads. The sample consists of around 60,000 distinct CDR3 sequences, 20% to 25% of them appearing once. Time point in this sample: after trial treatment. As for treatment: LDRT plus nivolumab, ipilimumab, low-dose cyclophosphamide and aspirin (RACIN trial). The sample in question was PBMCs, obtained after low-dose radiotherapy plus immunotherapy. Receptors were obtained from a male donor with prostate cancer.

This clonotype was recorded many times. The CDR3 DNA sequence: TGCGCCAGCAGCTCGGCAGGCAACTCGTACGAGCAGTACTTC. It translates to CASSSAGNSYEQYF. V is TRBV5-1 and J is TRBJ2-7; D not resolved. Between the trimmed V and J ends, which lost 3 bases and 4 bases, there was a span of 14 bases. CDR1 SGHRS and CDR2 YFSETQ come from the germline V gene. This CDR3 has 14 amino acids.

This clonotype was observed a handful of times. The chain recombines TRBV5-1 with TRBJ2-7, with D perhaps assigned TRBD1 or TRBD2 (6 bases each). CDR1 and CDR2 from the germline V gene are SGHRS and YFSETQ. This CDR3 has 17 amino acids. V was trimmed by 4 bases and J by 0 bases, leaving 20 bases between them. CDR3 in amino acids: CASSQGTAGGFSYEQYF. For the CDR3, the DNA is TGCGCCAGCAGCCAGGGGACGGCCGGGGGCTTCTCCTACGAGCAGTACTTC.

This clonotype was recorded many times. The rearrangement uses TRBV5-1 and TRBJ2-3, with D uncertain. V shed 0 bases and J shed 0 bases, with 8 bases lying between them. The CDR3 sequence is 15 residues long. CDR1 and CDR2 from the germline V gene are SGHRS and YFSETQ. DNA of the CDR3: TGCGCCAGCAGCTTGGGCTCATCTAGCACAGATACGCAGTATTTT. Protein product: CASSLGSSSTDTQYF.

As regards this clonotype: The germline gene is not matched at one end of the junction; a read error may be the cause. The chain employs TRBV6-1 and TRBJ1-2; D gene unclear. CDR3 size: 13 residues. From germline, CDR1 is MNHNS and CDR2 SASEGT. The CDR3 nucleotides read TGTACCAGCGGTGAACGTGGAGCATATGGCTACACCTTC. Its translation: CTSGERGAYGYTF.

Ten or more counts support this clonotype. The chain joins TRBV6-1 to TRBJ2-1; D might be TRBD1 or TRBD2, each matching 6 bases. This CDR3 is built from 13 residues. From germline, CDR1 is MNHNS and CDR2 SASEGT. V dropped 2 bases and J dropped 8 bases, with 10 bases sitting between them. This chain's CDR3 is CASSERGAYEQFF. The CDR3 DNA is TGTGCCAGCAGTGAAAGGGGGGCGTATGAGCAGTTCTTC.

In this sample, this clonotype turned up once. A far larger clone is one base from this, pointing to a likely read error. This chain connects TRBV27 to TRBJ2-2; TRBD2 is a possible D gene (5 bases). V lost 6 bases and J 6 bases, leaving 23 bases between the germline ends. Germline V gives CDR1 MNHEY, CDR2 SMNVEV (reference sequence). The CDR3 sequence is 17 residues long. The CDR3, as DNA: TGTGCCAGCAGACCTATAAGTTACCAGAGGGCCCCCGGGGAGCTGTTTTTT. This sequence encodes CASRPISYQRAPGELFF.

This clonotype was recorded many times. The CDR3, as DNA: TGTGCCAGCAGCACAAAAACAGGGCTCCCCAAAAACATTCAGTACTTC. Protein: CASSTKTGLPKNIQYF. The V call is TRBV27, the J call TRBJ2-4; perhaps TRBD1 as D (6 bases). CDR1 is MNHEY and CDR2 is SMNVEV in the germline V gene (reference sequence). The V gene lost 6 bases and the J gene lost 2 bases, with 17 bases spanning the gap. This CDR3 comprises 16 residues.

This clonotype occurred many times. The chain carries TRBV28 and TRBJ2-7; D remains ambiguous. Trimming left V 2 bases short and J 7 bases short, with 9 bases between. CDR1 and CDR2 from the germline V gene are MDHEN and SYDVKM. CDR3 length: 12 amino acids. CDR3 sequence: CASSLRPKEQYF. The DNA for the CDR3 is TGTGCCAGCAGTTTACGCCCGAAAGAGCAGTACTTC.

At least ten counts were recorded for this clonotype. The chain uses TRBV11-2 and TRBJ2-3, with D unresolved. This CDR3 has 12 amino acids. The V gene's germline CDR1 is SGHAT and CDR2 FQNNGV. V gave up 3 bases and J gave up 5 bases, with 6 bases separating them. The CDR3 region has the DNA TGTGCCAGCAGCTTTCGGTTAGATACGCAGTATTTT. This encodes CASSFRLDTQYF. Using reference TRBV11-2 and TRBJ2-3 for the parts outside the CDR3, the full variable domain is EAGVAQSPRYKIIEKRQSVAFWCNPISGHATLYWYQQILGQGPKLLIQFQNNGVVDDSQLPKDRFSAERLKGVDSTLKIQPAKLEDSAVYLCASSFRLDTQYFGPGTRLTVL.

The chain uses TRBV6-5 and TRBJ2-1; 7 bases fit TRBD2. Trimming took 6 bases from V and 0 from J; bases not matched to a gene: 5. Germline values: CDR1 MNHEY, CDR2 SVGAGI. The CDR3 contains 15 residues. CDR3 bases: TGTGCCAGCAGCTCCAGCGGGGTCTCCTACAATGAGCAGTTCTTC. It translates to CASSSSGVSYNEQFF.

The table lists this clonotype with many counts. The genes are TRBV20-1 and TRBJ2-3; TRBD1 aligns across 10 bases. V dropped 4 bases and J dropped 2; count of bases not matched to a gene: 3. The CDR3 runs to 14 residues. CDR1 and CDR2 (germline): DFQATT, SNEGSKA (reference sequence). CDR3 in amino acids: CSATGTGATDTQYF. Here the CDR3 DNA reads TGCAGTGCTACTGGGACAGGGGCCACAGATACGCAGTATTTT.

This clonotype was seen at least ten times. The chain uses TRBV5-1 and TRBJ2-7, with D perhaps matching TRBD1 or TRBD2 (6 bases each). Germline assignment: CDR1 SGHRS and CDR2 YFSETQ. The V end was cut by 4 bases, the J end by 7 bases, with 27 bases between. This CDR3 is built from 17 residues. This CDR3 is CASSITSSAGLTGEQYF. The CDR3 nucleotides are TGCGCCAGCAGCATAACCTCCTCTGCGGGACTCACAGGGGAGCAGTACTTC.

This clonotype was counted only a few times. The rearrangement uses TRBV11-2 and TRBJ1-2; D uncertain. This CDR3 is built from 13 residues. The V and J ends lost 1 base and 5 bases respectively, with 8 bases between them. The germline V gene has CDR1 SGHAT and CDR2 FQNNGV. The CDR3 region is CASSLGSKYGYTF. The CDR3 nucleotides read TGTGCCAGCAGCTTAGGGTCGAAATATGGCTACACCTTC.

With respect to this clonotype: This likely came from a read error, as a far larger clone is one base away. This chain uses TRBV5-4 with TRBJ2-1; a weak D match, TRBD1 (6 bases). Germline lookup yields CDR1 SGHNT and CDR2 YYREEE (reference sequence). Trimming stripped 3 bases from V and 13 bases from J, with 20 bases between. The CDR3 runs to 14 residues. The CDR3 nucleotides read TGTGCCAGCAGCTCGGACAGAAACCAAGAGACCCAGTTCTTC. As protein: CASSSDRNQETQFF.

In its sample, this clonotype was seen many times. The CDR3, as DNA: TGTGCCAGCAGCGTAGCCATTGGCCGGGACAGGGGGCAAGTATGGAGGAATGAGCAGTTCTTC. The encoded protein is CASSVAIGRDRGQVWRNEQFF. The chain links TRBV9 to TRBJ2-1; 12 positions agree with TRBD1. The germline gives CDR1 SGDLS, CDR2 YYNGEE. V was clipped by 0 bases and J by 7 bases; unmatched bases: 20. The CDR3 covers 21 residues.

Remarks on this clonotype: A far bigger clonotype differs at one base, so this is likely a read error. The chain has TRBV26 and TRBJ2-3; TRBD2 is the table's D call and was not checked against the DNA. TRBV26 is an annotated pseudogene. This CDR3 comprises 15 residues. CDR3 coding DNA: TGCGCCAGCAGTGGGCCAGCGGACGGCACAGATACGCAGTATTTT. It is translated as CASSGPADGTDTQYF.

This clonotype occurred many times. This chain connects TRBV6-1 to TRBJ2-1; TRBD1 aligns across 9 bases. V shed 6 bases and J 8 bases; nucleotides not matched to a gene: 8. The CDR3 totals 14 residues. From germline, CDR1 is MNHNS and CDR2 SASEGT. The DNA of the CDR3 is TGTGCCAGCAGAAGGACAGGGGCTTTGGATGAGCAGTTCTTC. It translates to CASRRTGALDEQFF.

This clonotype was seen ten or more times. The gene calls are TRBV4-2 and TRBJ2-5; D possibly corresponds to TRBD2 (7 bases). CDR3 length equals 16 residues. V lost 2 bases, J lost 3 bases, and 16 bases lay in between. Germline assignment: CDR1 LGHNA and CDR2 YNFKEQ. In DNA, the CDR3 is TGTGCCAGCAGCCAACGCGCCCAAGGGGGGGAAGAGACCCAGTACTTC. Protein sequence: CASSQRAQGGEETQYF.

This clonotype has a count of ten or more. This chain joins TRBV12-3 or TRBV12-4 and TRBJ2-2; tentatively, D is TRBD2 (5 bases). CDR3 length: 14 amino acids. V shed 6 bases and J shed 7 bases, with 15 bases lying between them. The CDR3, as DNA: TGTGCCAGCAGCGGGGATAAGCGCGGCGGGGAGCTGTTTTTT. Its protein is CASSGDKRGGELFF.

This clonotype was observed at least ten times. The chain links TRBV6-6 to TRBJ2-1; 12 nucleotides align to TRBD2. The CDR3 is made up of 17 amino acids. Germline CDR1 reads MNHNY; CDR2 reads SVGAGI (reference sequence). V lost 5 bases to trimming and J lost 8 bases; unmatched junction nucleotides: 13. The CDR3 nucleotides are TGTGCCAGCAGTAAACACCTAGCGGGGGGGCCGGATGATGAGCAGTTCTTC. Amino acid sequence: CASSKHLAGGPDDEQFF.

This clonotype was recorded many times. The rearrangement uses TRBV19 and TRBJ2-4; a possible D gene is TRBD1 (5 bases). V was cut by 5 bases and J by 10 bases, with 12 bases left in between. The CDR3 spans 12 residues. Germline loops: CDR1 LNHDA, CDR2 SQIVND (reference sequence). CDR3 loop: CASSHLKGIQYF. Written as DNA, the CDR3 is TGTGCCAGTAGTCACCTTAAGGGGATTCAGTACTTC.

This clonotype showed up many times. The genes are TRBV7-2 and TRBJ2-5; D unclear. Germline V gene data show CDR1 as SGHTA and CDR2 as FQGNSA. The V end lost 5 bases, the J end lost 4 bases, and 11 bases lay between the germline ends. The CDR3 is 13 amino acids. The CDR3 DNA follows: TGTGCCAGCAGCGTCTCTATGGGAGAGACCCAGTACTTC. Amino acids: CASSVSMGETQYF.

This clonotype occurred many times. V is TRBV6-1 and J is TRBJ2-2; TRBD2 matches at 13 bases. The germline CDR1 and CDR2 sequences are MNHNS and SASEGT. The V and J ends lost 1 base and 1 base, in that order; junction bases with no gene match: 6. CDR3 length: 19 amino acids. Here the CDR3 reads CASSEGFWTSGRNTGELFF. In DNA form, the CDR3 reads TGTGCCAGCAGTGAAGGGTTCTGGACTAGCGGGAGGAACACCGGGGAGCTGTTTTTT.

On this clonotype itself: A far larger clone is a single base away, which makes a read error likely. The chain employs TRBV6-8 and TRBJ2-1; TRBD2 aligns across 11 bases. V dropped 5 bases and J dropped 13; count of bases not matched to a gene: 16. Germline-derived CDR1 and CDR2 are MNHGY and SAAAGT. The CDR3 has 16 amino acids. The CDR3 bases are TGTGCCAGCAGTAGATATAGCGGGGGGGCCAAAAACATTCAGTTCTTC. Protein: CASSRYSGGAKNIQFF.

There are many counts of this clonotype. The V call is TRBV29-1, the J call TRBJ2-1, with D perhaps TRBD1 or TRBD2 (5 bases each). With 0 bases removed from V and 3 bases from J, the gap between germline ends came to 9 bases. CDR1 is SQVTM and CDR2 is ANQGSEA in the germline V gene. The CDR3 contains 14 residues. This CDR3 reads CSVEDPRGYNEQFF. The CDR3, as DNA: TGCAGCGTTGAAGATCCGAGGGGCTACAATGAGCAGTTCTTC.